The 3 T cell receptor beta chains below come from one sample, sequenced in a study of cytomegalovirus exposure and HLA in healthy donors. Amplification used 60 Vbeta primers and 13 Jbeta primers. Assay used: immunoSEQ multiplex PCR; TCRdb lists only in-frame clones, some missing. The table includes about 230,000 clones, 70% to 90% detected once. Input material: PBMCs. Receptors were obtained from a girl aged 2-10 years in good health and CMV-seronegative.

This chain uses TRBV6-1 with TRBJ2-5, with TRBD2 matching over 12 bases. The V gene end was trimmed by 4 bases and the J gene end by 4 bases; junction bases not matched to a gene: 1. CDR3 length equals 14 residues. Per germline, CDR1 MNHNS and CDR2 SASEGT. CDR3 amino acids: CASSVTSGGETQYF. The CDR3, as DNA: TGTGCCAGCAGTGTGACTAGCGGGGGAGAGACCCAGTACTTC.

V is TRBV2 and J is TRBJ2-5, with 7 nucleotides matching TRBD1. The CDR3 runs 13 residues. Losses at the gene ends were 10 bases for V and 5 bases for J; bases not matched to a gene: 10. The V gene's germline CDR1 is SNHLY and CDR2 FYNNEI. The CDR3 DNA follows: TGTGCCACCCAAAACAGGGGATGGGAGACCCAGTACTTC. Translated, it gives CATQNRGWETQYF.

The chain employs TRBV4-1 and TRBJ2-7; D unclear. CDR1 MGHRA and CDR2 YSYEKL come from the germline V gene. V lost 1 base to trimming and J lost 2 bases, with 21 bases between them. The CDR3 runs 18 residues. As DNA, the CDR3 is TGCGCCAGCAGCCAAGCCCTATTCCTCGATCCGTTGACCTACGAGCAGTACTTC. It is translated as CASSQALFLDPLTYEQYF.